These 6 T cell receptor beta chains were all obtained from the same sample, sequenced in a study of blood T cell repertoires in COVID-19. TCRdb's copy holds only in-frame clones and misses some; the assay was immunoSEQ multiplex PCR. In the table there are around 130,000 clones, around 84% of which are singletons. The sequenced material came from peripheral blood. The receptors were sampled from a human donor in a cohort sampled during active COVID-19.

V and J are TRBV14 and TRBJ2-1; D gene unclear. CDR1 is SGHDN and CDR2 is FVKESK in the germline V gene. V lost 3 bases and J 0 bases, leaving 12 bases between the germline ends. The CDR3 sequence is 16 residues long. The CDR3: CASSQSLISSYNEQFF. DNA for the CDR3: TGTGCCAGCAGCCAGTCCTTGATCAGCTCCTACAATGAGCAGTTCTTC.

V usage is TRBV7-3 and J usage is TRBJ2-2, with D perhaps TRBD1 (5 bases). V was shortened by 5 bases and J by 0 bases, with 10 bases between the two germline ends. The CDR3 consists of 15 residues. The germline gives CDR1 SGHTA, CDR2 FQGTGA. CDR3 DNA sequence: TGTGCCAGCAGCCCATCGACAGCGAACACCGGGGAGCTGTTTTTT. The encoded protein is CASSPSTANTGELFF.

This chain joins TRBV3-1 (or the pseudogene TRBV3-2) and TRBJ2-5; the D gene is possibly TRBD2 (5 bases). Per the germline V gene, CDR1 is LGHDT and CDR2 is YNNKEL (reference sequence). The V end lost 3 bases, the J end lost 0 bases, and 17 bases lay between the germline ends. This CDR3 contains 17 residues. The CDR3 is CASSQLTGGLYQETQYF. The CDR3 nucleotides are TGTGCCAGCAGCCAGCTGACTGGAGGTTTGTACCAAGAGACCCAGTACTTC.

This chain joins TRBV2 and TRBJ1-3; maybe TRBD1 (6 bases). Per the germline V gene, CDR1 is SNHLY and CDR2 is FYNNEI. This CDR3 contains 17 residues. V was shortened by 5 bases and J by 0 bases, with 17 bases between the two germline ends. As DNA, the CDR3 is TGTGCCAGCAGTCGCGGACAGCCGAACGTCTCTGGAAACACCATATATTTT. Its protein product is CASSRGQPNVSGNTIYF.

The chain combines TRBV2 with TRBJ2-5; a possible D gene is TRBD1 (6 bases). Germline V gives CDR1 SNHLY, CDR2 FYNNEI. V was pared by 9 bases and J by 3 bases, with 14 bases between. This CDR3 contains 13 residues. The CDR3 is CARYRVPEETQYF. The CDR3, as DNA: TGTGCCAGATACAGGGTGCCAGAAGAGACCCAGTACTTC.

The gene calls are TRBV29-1 and TRBJ2-7, with a weak D call TRBD1 (7 bases). The V end lost 3 bases, the J end lost 4 bases, and 10 bases lay between the germline ends. This CDR3 contains 12 residues. CDR1 is SQVTM, CDR2 ANQGSEA, per germline. The CDR3 loop reads CSVEAGQYEQYF. For the CDR3, the DNA is TGCAGCGTTGAGGCGGGACAGTACGAGCAGTACTTC.